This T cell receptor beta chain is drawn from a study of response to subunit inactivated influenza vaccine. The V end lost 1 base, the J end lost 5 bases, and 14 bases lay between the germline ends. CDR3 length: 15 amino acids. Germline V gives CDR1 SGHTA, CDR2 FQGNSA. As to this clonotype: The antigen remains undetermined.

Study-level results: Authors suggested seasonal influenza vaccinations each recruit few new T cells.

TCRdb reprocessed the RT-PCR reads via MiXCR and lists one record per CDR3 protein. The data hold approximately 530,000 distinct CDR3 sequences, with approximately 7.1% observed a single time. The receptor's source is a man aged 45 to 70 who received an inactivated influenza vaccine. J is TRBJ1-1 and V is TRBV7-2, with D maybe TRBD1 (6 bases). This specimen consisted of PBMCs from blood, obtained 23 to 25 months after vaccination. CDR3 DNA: TGTGCCAGCAGCTTAGAATCTTACAGGGCGACTGAAGCTTTCTTT. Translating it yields CASSLESYRATEAFF.